This T cell receptor beta chain was retrieved from a study of cytomegalovirus exposure and HLA in healthy donors. Trimming took 3 bases from V and 7 from J, leaving 22 bases between them. The germline V gene has CDR1 MGHRA and CDR2 YSYEKL. The CDR3 length is 16 residues. Only in-frame clones appear in the TCRdb table, and some are missing; sequencing was by immunoSEQ multiplex PCR. The sample contains about 110,000 clones, around 85% of which appear only once. The sample taken for sequencing was PBMCs. The gene calls are TRBV4-1 and TRBJ2-7; maybe TRBD2 (6 bases). The TCR was taken from a woman under 30 in good health and CMV-seronegative. CDR3: CASSHPARDPAGEQYF. The CDR3 bases are TGCGCCAGCAGCCACCCGGCCCGGGACCCAGCGGGTGAGCAGTACTTC.